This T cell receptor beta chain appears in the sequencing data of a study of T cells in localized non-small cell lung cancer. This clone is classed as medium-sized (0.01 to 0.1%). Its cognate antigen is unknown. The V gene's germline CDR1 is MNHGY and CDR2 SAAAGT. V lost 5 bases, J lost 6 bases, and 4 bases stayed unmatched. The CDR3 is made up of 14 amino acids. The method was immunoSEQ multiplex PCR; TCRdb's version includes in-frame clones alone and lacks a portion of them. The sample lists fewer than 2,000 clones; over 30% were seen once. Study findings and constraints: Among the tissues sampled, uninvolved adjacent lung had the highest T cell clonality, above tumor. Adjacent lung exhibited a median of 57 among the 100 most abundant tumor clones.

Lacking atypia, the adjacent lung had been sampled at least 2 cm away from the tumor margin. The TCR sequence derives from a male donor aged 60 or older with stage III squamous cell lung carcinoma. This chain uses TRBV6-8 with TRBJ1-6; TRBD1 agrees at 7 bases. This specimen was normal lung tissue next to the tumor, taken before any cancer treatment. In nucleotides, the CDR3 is TGTGCCAGCAGTGGACGACAGGGTAATTCACCCCTCCACTTT. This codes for CASSGRQGNSPLHF.